This is a list of T cell receptor beta chains from one sample in a study of cytomegalovirus exposure and HLA in healthy donors. Sequenced by immunoSEQ multiplex PCR; TCRdb stores in-frame clones only, minus some. In all, the sample yields about 79,000 clones. Sequencing was carried out using PBMCs. The receptors here all came from a man aged 30-40 years in good health and CMV-seronegative. Each CDR3 is given with its conserved first and last residue. The D gene is left open where the match is weak.

>NA|TRBJ2-2|TRBV30
CASIGVAATGELFF
TGTGCCTCCATCGGGGTAGCGGCGACCGGGGAGCTGTTTTTT
>NA|TRBJ1-2|TRBV7-6
CASSPTLRNGYTF
TGTGCCAGCAGCCCGACATTACGGAATGGCTACACCTTC
>TRBD1|TRBJ2-5|TRBV6-5
CASRRQGIQETQYF
TGTGCCAGCAGAAGACAGGGGATACAAGAGACCCAGTACTTC
>TRBD2|TRBJ2-1|TRBV9
CASSVAVTSGYQSSYNEQFF
TGTGCCAGCAGCGTAGCTGTCACTAGCGGGTATCAGAGCTCCTACAATGAGCAGTTCTTC
>NA|TRBJ1-4|TRBV7-8
CASSFRVTNEKLFF
TGTGCCAGCAGCTTCAGGGTGACTAATGAAAAACTGTTTTTT
>TRBD1|TRBJ1-1|TRBV5-4
CASSPPGGQVQAFF
TGTGCCAGCAGCCCCCCAGGGGGACAGGTCCAAGCTTTCTTT
>NA|TRBJ2-3|TRBV15
CATSSLAASTDTQYF
TGTGCCACCAGTTCACTGGCGGCTAGCACAGATACGCAGTATTTT
>TRBD1|TRBJ1-2|TRBV7-2
CASSSGGTGRFGYTF
TGTGCCAGCAGCTCTGGGGGGACAGGGAGATTTGGCTACACCTTC
>TRBD1|TRBJ1-6|TRBV27
CASSLILGTGVRPLHF
TGTGCCAGCAGTTTAATTCTAGGGACAGGGGTGAGGCCCCTCCACTTT
>NA|TRBJ1-1|TRBV19
CATQAGLGIMNTEAFF
TGTGCCACCCAAGCGGGGTTGGGTATAATGAACACTGAAGCTTTCTTT
>NA|TRBJ1-1|TRBV30
CAWRAFPPERQARTLEAFF
TGTGCCTGGAGAGCATTCCCCCCGGAAAGACAAGCCCGAACGTTGGAAGCTTTCTTT
>TRBD2|TRBJ2-1|TRBV4-2
CASSQGTGGLSSYNEQFF
TGTGCCAGCAGCCAAGGAACGGGGGGTCTAAGCTCCTACAATGAGCAGTTCTTC
>NA|TRBJ1-2|TRBV7-9
CASSSRAQDYGYTF
TGTGCCAGCAGCTCCAGGGCTCAGGACTATGGCTACACCTTC
>NA|TRBJ1-1|TRBV15
CATSSPGLNTEAFF
TGTGCCACCAGCAGCCCAGGGTTGAACACTGAAGCTTTCTTT
>NA|TRBJ1-3|TRBV19
CASSPFRLGGSGNTIYF
TGTGCCAGTAGTCCGTTTCGACTGGGGGGCTCTGGAAACACCATATATTTT
>NA|TRBJ1-2|TRBV19
CASSILTNPYGYTF
TGTGCCAGTAGTATACTAACGAATCCCTATGGCTACACCTTC
>NA|TRBJ1-2|TRBV7-3
CASSPSGHSYGYTF
TGTGCCAGCAGCCCATCAGGACATTCCTATGGCTACACCTTC
>NA|TRBJ2-7|TRBV7-9
CASSLGLTASGQYF
TGTGCCAGCAGCTTAGGTTTGACTGCCTCGGGGCAGTACTTC
>NA|TRBJ2-5|TRBV20-1
CSAASGETQYF
TGCAGTGCGGCCTCCGGGGAGACCCAGTACTTC
>TRBD2|TRBJ2-2|TRBV30
CAWRSPPTSGGFTGELFF
TGTGCCTGGAGGTCCCCTCCGACTAGCGGGGGGTTCACCGGGGAGCTGTTTTTT
>NA|TRBJ1-1|TRBV6-1
CASRGEMNTEAFF
TGTGCCAGCAGGGGAGAGATGAACACTGAAGCTTTCTTT
>NA|TRBJ2-7|TRBV7-9
CASSLQGPIYEQYF
TGTGCCAGCAGCTTACAGGGTCCGATCTACGAGCAGTACTTC
>NA|TRBJ2-5|TRBV7-2
CASSFEAGRSETQYF
TGTGCCAGCAGCTTTGAGGCAGGGAGGAGCGAGACCCAGTACTTC
>NA|TRBJ2-3|TRBV27
CASSLSTLDPQYF
TGTGCCAGCAGTTTATCGACACTAGATCCGCAGTATTTT
>NA|TRBJ1-1|TRBV19
CASTQPGGNTEAFF
TGTGCCAGTACCCAACCGGGGGGGAACACTGAAGCTTTCTTT
>NA|TRBJ1-1|TRBV6-5
CASSYSILRRRAFF
TGTGCCAGCAGTTACTCGATTCTTCGGAGGCGGGCTTTCTTT
>NA|TRBJ2-5|TRBV7-9
CASSSPAVPQETQYF
TGTGCCAGCAGCTCCCCCGCGGTTCCTCAAGAGACCCAGTACTTC
>NA|TRBJ1-2|TRBV6-6
CASSPGYGYTF
TGTGCCAGCAGTCCGGGCTATGGCTACACCTTC
>NA|TRBJ2-7|TRBV5-1
CASSLGLYEQYF
TGCGCCAGCAGCTTGGGACTCTACGAGCAGTACTTC
>TRBD1|TRBJ2-5|TRBV7-9
CASSLDRARETQYF
TGTGCCAGCAGCCTAGACAGGGCACGAGAGACCCAGTACTTC
>TRBD2|TRBJ2-7|TRBV2
CASSGLGLGEEQYF
TGTGCCAGCAGTGGCCTGGGACTAGGAGAGGAGCAGTACTTC
>TRBD1|TRBJ1-4|TRBV6-6
CASSYPSTGSGEKLFF
TGTGCCAGCAGTTACCCATCGACAGGGAGCGGTGAAAAACTGTTTTTT
>TRBD2|TRBJ2-1|TRBV25-1
CASVSGRALFF
TGTGCCAGCGTTAGCGGGAGGGCCCTGTTCTTC
>TRBD2|TRBJ2-1|TRBV25-1
CASSELGTSGIYNEQFF
TGTGCCAGCAGTGAATTAGGAACTAGCGGGATATACAATGAGCAGTTCTTC
>NA|TRBJ2-5|TRBV30
CAWRPTGETQYF
TGTGCCTGGAGACCCACGGGGGAGACCCAGTACTTC
>TRBD1|TRBJ1-6|TRBV10-3
CAISGGTGNSPLHF
TGTGCCATCAGTGGAGGGACAGGTAATTCACCCCTCCACTTT
>NA|TRBJ2-5|TRBV7-6
CASSRIGGGGETQYF
TGTGCCAGCAGCAGAATTGGGGGAGGGGGAGAGACCCAGTACTTC
>NA|TRBJ2-3|TRBV27
CASSGQSTDTQYF
TGTGCCAGCAGTGGGCAGAGCACAGATACGCAGTATTTT
>NA|TRBJ2-7|TRBV6-5
CASNGGGPSEQYF
TGTGCCAGCAATGGGGGGGGGCCAAGCGAGCAGTACTTC
>NA|TRBJ1-1|TRBV19
CASQKATGRNTEAFF
TGTGCCAGTCAAAAGGCGACAGGCCGAAACACTGAAGCTTTCTTT
>NA|TRBJ1-2|TRBV7-9
CAVGQGSGYTF
TGTGCCGTGGGGCAGGGTAGTGGCTACACCTTC
>NA|TRBJ2-3|TRBV5-6
CASSLRLRVSTDTQYF
TGTGCCAGCAGCCTCCGCCTCCGGGTTAGCACAGATACGCAGTATTTT
>NA|TRBJ1-1|TRBV9
CASSEKTGRGTEAFF
TGTGCCAGCAGCGAGAAGACAGGTCGCGGGACTGAAGCTTTCTTT
>TRBD1|TRBJ1-2|TRBV7-9
CASSSPGQVYGYTF
TGTGCCAGCAGCTCACCGGGACAGGTGTATGGCTACACCTTC
>TRBD1|TRBJ1-4|TRBV5-1
CASSLTGGKGEKLFF
TGCGCCAGCAGCTTAACAGGGGGCAAGGGTGAAAAACTGTTTTTT
>TRBD2|TRBJ2-1|TRBV6-1
CASSEHGLAANNEQFF
TGTGCCAGCAGTGAACACGGACTAGCGGCCAACAATGAGCAGTTCTTC
>TRBD1|TRBJ1-4|TRBV7-9
CASSSQGLSNEKLFF
TGTGCCAGCAGTTCACAGGGGCTGTCTAATGAAAAACTGTTTTTT
>NA|TRBJ2-3|TRBV5-1
CASSLALTPGGDTQYF
TGCGCCAGCAGCTTGGCCCTGACTCCGGGCGGGGATACGCAGTATTTT
>NA|TRBJ2-5|TRBV6-1
CASQARDSQETQYF
TGTGCCAGCCAGGCGCGGGACTCTCAAGAGACCCAGTACTTC
>NA|TRBJ1-2|TRBV27
CASSLNSRPSGGYTF
TGTGCCAGCAGTTTGAATTCTCGCCCGTCAGGTGGCTACACCTTC
>TRBD1|TRBJ1-2|TRBV9
CASSVSTGGSFRGYTF
TGTGCCAGCAGCGTATCGACAGGGGGCAGTTTCCGTGGCTACACCTTC